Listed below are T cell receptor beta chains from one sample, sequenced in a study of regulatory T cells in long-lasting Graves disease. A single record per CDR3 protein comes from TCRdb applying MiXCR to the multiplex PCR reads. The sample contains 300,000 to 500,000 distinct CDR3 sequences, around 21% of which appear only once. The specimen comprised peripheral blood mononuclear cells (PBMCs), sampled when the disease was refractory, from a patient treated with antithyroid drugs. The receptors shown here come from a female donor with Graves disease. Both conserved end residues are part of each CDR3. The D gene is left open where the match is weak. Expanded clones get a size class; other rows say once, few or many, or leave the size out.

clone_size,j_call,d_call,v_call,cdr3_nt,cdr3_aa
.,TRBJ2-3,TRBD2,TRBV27,TGTGCCAGCAGTTCCCCGGGACTAGCGGGCACAGATACGCAGTATTTT,CASSSPGLAGTDTQYF
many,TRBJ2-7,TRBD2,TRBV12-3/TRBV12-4,TGTGCCAGCAGGATTAGCGGGGGGCTCTCCTACGAGCAGTACTTC,CASRISGGLSYEQYF
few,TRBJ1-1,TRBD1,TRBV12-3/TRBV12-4,TGTGCCAGCAGACCTCCCGGGACAGGGGGCAGGAACACTGAAGCTTTCTTT,CASRPPGTGGRNTEAFF
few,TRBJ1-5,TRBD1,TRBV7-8,TGTGCCAGCAGCTACGACAGGGACAATCAGCCCCAGCATTTT,CASSYDRDNQPQHF
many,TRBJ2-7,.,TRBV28,TGTGCCAGCAGTTTTCAGTACTACGAGCAGTACTTC,CASSFQYYEQYF
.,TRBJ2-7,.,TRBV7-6,TGTGCCAGCAGCTTAGAGCGGATCCCGTCCTACGAGCAGTACTTC,CASSLERIPSYEQYF
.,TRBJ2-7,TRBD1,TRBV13,TGTGCCAGCAGCTTCGGGACAGGGGCAGATCAGCAGTACTTC,CASSFGTGADQQYF
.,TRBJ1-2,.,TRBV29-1,TGCAGCGACGCCGACAGGAATCATGGCTACACCTTC,CSDADRNHGYTF
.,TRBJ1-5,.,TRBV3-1,TGTGCCAGCAGCCAAGGGGAATTAAATCAGCCCCAGCATTTT,CASSQGELNQPQHF
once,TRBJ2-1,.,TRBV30,TGTGCCTGGAGTCGCCGGGCAGGGTCTAAAGGTAATGAGCAGTTCTTC,CAWSRRAGSKGNEQFF
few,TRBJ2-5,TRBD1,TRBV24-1,TGTGCCACCAGTGATCCTCGACAGGGGTCCCAAGAGACCCAGTACTTC,CATSDPRQGSQETQYF
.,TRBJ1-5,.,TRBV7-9,TGTGCCAGCAGCTTAGCGGGGGGAAGCGGCAATCAGCCCCAGCATTTT,CASSLAGGSGNQPQHF
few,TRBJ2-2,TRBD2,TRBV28,TGTGCCAGCAGTTTCGGCGGGAGGAACACCGGGGAGCTGTTTTTT,CASSFGGRNTGELFF
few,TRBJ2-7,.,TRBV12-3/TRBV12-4,TGTGCCAGCGGGCTAGTCATGTCCGAGCAGTACTTC,CASGLVMSEQYF
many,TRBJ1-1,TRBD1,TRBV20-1,TGCAGTGTTGCCCCCCAGGGGGGTCTTGGTGAAGCTTTCTTT,CSVAPQGGLGEAFF
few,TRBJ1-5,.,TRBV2,TGTGCCTTGGGGGGGCGCAATCAGCCCCAGCATTTT,CALGGRNQPQHF
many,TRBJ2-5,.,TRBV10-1,TGCGCCAGCCATTCTTGGGGACCCCTTCAAGAGACCCAGTACTTC,CASHSWGPLQETQYF
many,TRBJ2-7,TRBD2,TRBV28,TGTGCCAGCAGCCAAACGACTAGCGGGAGAGTCTACGAGCAGTACTTC,CASSQTTSGRVYEQYF
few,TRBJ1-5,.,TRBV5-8,TGTGCCAGCAGCTTGTATCCCGTCGACGTGGAACAGCCCCAGCATTTT,CASSLYPVDVEQPQHF
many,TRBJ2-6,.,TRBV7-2,TGTGCCAGCAGCCCGCGGGGACAGCGGGAACACTCTGGGGCCAACGTCCTGACTTTC,CASSPRGQREHSGANVLTF
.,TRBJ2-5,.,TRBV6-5,TGTGCCAGCAGTTTTTGGTACTTC,CASSFWYF
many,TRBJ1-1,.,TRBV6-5,TGTGCCAGCAGTTACTCGAGTTACACCGTGAACACTGAAGCTTTCTTT,CASSYSSYTVNTEAFF
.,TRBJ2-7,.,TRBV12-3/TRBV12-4,TGTGCCAGCAGTGACGGACCGCAAGTCTCCTACGAGCAGTACTTC,CASSDGPQVSYEQYF
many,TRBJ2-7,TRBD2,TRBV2,TGTGCCAGCCTCGGCGGGAGTCGCTACGAGCAGTACTTC,CASLGGSRYEQYF